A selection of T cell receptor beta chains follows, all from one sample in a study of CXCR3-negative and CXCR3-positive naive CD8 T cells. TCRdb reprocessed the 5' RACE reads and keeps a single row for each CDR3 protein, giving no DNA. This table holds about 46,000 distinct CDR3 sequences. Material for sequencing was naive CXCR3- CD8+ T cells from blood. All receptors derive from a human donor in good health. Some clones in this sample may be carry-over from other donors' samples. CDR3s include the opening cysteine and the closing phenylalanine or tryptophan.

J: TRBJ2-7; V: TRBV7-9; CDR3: CASSLGLAGLYEQYF
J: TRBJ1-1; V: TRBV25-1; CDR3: CASSLENTEAFF
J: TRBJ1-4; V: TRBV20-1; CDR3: CSVLDVNEKLFF
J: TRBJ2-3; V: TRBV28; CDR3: CASSPAIAGGQPGTDTQYF
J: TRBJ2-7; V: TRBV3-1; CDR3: CAISSGLAGDEQYF
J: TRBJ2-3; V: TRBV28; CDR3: CASSLKLAEWGSDTQYF
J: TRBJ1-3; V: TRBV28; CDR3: CASSFGPGNTIYF
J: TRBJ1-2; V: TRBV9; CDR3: CASSVGDRVGYGYTF
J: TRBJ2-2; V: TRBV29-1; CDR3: CSVAAGGTGELFF
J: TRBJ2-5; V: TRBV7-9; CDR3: CASSLPPWAEETQYF
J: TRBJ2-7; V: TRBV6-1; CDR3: CASSSGKAPLEQYF
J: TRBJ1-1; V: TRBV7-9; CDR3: CASSLEGQMNTEAFF
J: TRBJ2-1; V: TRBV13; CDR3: CASSGEPASYNEQFF
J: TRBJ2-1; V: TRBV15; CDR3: CATSSSSGRWYEQFF
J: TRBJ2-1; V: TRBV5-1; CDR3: CASLGGPGEQFF
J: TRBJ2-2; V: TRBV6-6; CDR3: CAGEGSPGELFF
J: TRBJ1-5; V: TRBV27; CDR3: CASSLSQYSNQPQHF
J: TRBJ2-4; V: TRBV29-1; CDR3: CSARGTDKNIQYF
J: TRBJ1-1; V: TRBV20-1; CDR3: CSASGQGDTEAFF
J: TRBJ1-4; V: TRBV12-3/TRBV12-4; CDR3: CASSPPGEKLFF
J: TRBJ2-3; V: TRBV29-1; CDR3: CSVEGHPRGVDTQYF
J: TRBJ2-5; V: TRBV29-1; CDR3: CSASGEYQETQYF
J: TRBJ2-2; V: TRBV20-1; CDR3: CSAREQANTGELFF
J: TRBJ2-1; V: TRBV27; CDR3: CASKLAGHYNEQFF
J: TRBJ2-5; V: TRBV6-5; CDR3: CASSYQRFQQETQYF
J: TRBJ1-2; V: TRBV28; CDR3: CASSLETGQYYGYTF
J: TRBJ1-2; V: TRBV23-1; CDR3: CASSQFNHGLYGYTF
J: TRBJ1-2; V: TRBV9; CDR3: CASSGEAGPYGYTF
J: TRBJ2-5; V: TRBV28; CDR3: CASSLSYQETQYF
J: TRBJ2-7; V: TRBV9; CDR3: CASSVASGVSYEQYF
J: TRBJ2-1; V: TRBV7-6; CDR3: CASSLDISGIEEQFF
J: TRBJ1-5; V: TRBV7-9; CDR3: CASSITGTGGDQPQHF
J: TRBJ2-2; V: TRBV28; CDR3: CASSSGTGAGELFF
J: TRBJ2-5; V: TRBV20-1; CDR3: CSARVGTSLETQYF
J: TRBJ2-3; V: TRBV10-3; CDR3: CAISELGPSTDTQYF
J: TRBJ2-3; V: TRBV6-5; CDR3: CASSTGLAGDTDTQYF
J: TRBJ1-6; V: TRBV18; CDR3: CASSPRSVNSYNSPLHF
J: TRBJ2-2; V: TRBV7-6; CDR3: CASLGATGELFF
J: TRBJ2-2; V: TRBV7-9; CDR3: CAREPMDRAVTGELFF
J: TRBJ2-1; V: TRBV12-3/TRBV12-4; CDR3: CASTHDRGAYNEQFF
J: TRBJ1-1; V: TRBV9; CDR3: CASSVGTNTEAFF
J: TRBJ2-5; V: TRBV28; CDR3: CASSPLGVQETQYF
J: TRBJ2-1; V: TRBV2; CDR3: CASYVEAGHYNEQFF
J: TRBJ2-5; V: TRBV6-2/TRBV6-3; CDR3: CASSYLADFQETQYF
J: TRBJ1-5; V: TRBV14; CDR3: CASSPPRDRARANQPQHF
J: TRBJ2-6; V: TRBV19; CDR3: CASSIQGQSGANVLTF
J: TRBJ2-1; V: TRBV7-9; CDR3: CASSPRTSGGGPYNEQFF
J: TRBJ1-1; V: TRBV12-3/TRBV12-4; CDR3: CASSSTGLGTEAFF
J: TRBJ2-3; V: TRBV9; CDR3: CASSVEGQAATDTQYF
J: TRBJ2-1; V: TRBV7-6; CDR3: CASSLMGAGAGGSYNEQFF
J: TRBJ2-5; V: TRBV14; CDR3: CASSQDMRGIQETQYF